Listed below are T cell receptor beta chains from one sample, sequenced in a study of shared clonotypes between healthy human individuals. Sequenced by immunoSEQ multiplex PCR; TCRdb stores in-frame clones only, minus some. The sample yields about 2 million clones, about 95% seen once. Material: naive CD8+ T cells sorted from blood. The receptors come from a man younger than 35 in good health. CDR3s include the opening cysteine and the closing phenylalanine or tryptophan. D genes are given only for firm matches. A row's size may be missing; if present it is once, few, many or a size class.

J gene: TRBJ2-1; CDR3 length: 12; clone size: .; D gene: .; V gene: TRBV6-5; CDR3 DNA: TGTGCCAGCAGTTACCAGGGAGTTGAGCAGTTCTTC; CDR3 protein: CASSYQGVEQFF
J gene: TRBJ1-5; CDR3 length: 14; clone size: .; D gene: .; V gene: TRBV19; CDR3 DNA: TGTGCCAGTAGTATAGGCGGGTTTGCGGAGCCCCAGCATTTT; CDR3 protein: CASSIGGFAEPQHF
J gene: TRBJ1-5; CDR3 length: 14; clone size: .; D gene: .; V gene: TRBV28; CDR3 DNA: TGTGCCAGCAGTTTAGGGGGCATTTATCAGCCCCAGCATTTT; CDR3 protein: CASSLGGIYQPQHF
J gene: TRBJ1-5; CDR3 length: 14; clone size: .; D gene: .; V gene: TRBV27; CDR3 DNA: TGTGCCAGCAGTTTTGGGGGCGCGGGTCAGCCCCAGCATTTT; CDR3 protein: CASSFGGAGQPQHF
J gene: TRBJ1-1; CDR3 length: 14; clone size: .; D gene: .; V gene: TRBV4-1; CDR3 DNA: TGCGCCAGCAGGGTAGTTGGGGGTAACACTGAAGCTTTCTTT; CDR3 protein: CASRVVGGNTEAFF
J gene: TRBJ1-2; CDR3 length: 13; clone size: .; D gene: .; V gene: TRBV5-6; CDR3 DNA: TGTGCCAGCAGACCCCCTGATCGCGGCGGCTACACCTTC; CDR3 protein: CASRPPDRGGYTF
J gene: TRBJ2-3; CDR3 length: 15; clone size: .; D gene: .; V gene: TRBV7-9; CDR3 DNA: TGTGCCAGCAGCCCTTCAGCGGCAACCACAGATACGCAGTATTTT; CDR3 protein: CASSPSAATTDTQYF
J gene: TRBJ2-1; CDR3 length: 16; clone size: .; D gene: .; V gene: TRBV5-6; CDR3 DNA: TGTGCCAGCAGCTTAATGGGGGGTTCAGGCTACAATGAGCAGTTCTTC; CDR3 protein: CASSLMGGSGYNEQFF
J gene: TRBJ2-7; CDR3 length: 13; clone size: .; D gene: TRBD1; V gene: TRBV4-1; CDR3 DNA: TGCGCCAGCAGCCAGGACAGGGACTACGAGCAGTACTTC; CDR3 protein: CASSQDRDYEQYF
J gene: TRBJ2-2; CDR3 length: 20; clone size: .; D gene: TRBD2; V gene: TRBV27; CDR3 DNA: TGTGCCAGCAGTTATAGGACTAGCGGGAGGGACAGAAACGAGGTCGGGGAGCTGTTTTTT; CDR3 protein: CASSYRTSGRDRNEVGELFF
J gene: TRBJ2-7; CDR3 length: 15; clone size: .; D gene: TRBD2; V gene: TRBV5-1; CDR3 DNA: TGCGCCAGCAGAACGGACGGGGGGGCTTCCTACGAGCAGTACTTC; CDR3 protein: CASRTDGGASYEQYF
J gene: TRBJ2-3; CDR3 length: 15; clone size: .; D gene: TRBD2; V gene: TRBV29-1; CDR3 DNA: TGCAGCGTTGAAGAGAGGGACTACGGCATTGGTACGCAGTATTTT; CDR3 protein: CSVEERDYGIGTQYF
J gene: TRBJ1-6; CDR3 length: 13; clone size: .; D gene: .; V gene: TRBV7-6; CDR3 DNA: TGTGCCAGCAGCTCCCAGGAAGAATCACCCCTCCACTTT; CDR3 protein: CASSSQEESPLHF
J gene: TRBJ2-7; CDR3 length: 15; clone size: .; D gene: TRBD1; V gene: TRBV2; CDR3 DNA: TGTGCCAGCAGTGAGGGAGGGACAGGGGATTGGGAGCAGTACTTC; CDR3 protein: CASSEGGTGDWEQYF
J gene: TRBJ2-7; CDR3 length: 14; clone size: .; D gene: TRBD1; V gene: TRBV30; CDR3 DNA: TGTGCCTGGAGTGTGGGCCAGGGGGCAGGAGAGCAGTACTTC; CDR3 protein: CAWSVGQGAGEQYF
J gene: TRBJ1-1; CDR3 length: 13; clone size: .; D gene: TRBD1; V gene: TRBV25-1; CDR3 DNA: TGTGCCAGCAGTGAATTGGGGACAGTTGAAGCTTTCTTT; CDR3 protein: CASSELGTVEAFF
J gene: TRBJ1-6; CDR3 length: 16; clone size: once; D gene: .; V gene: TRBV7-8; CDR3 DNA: TGTGCCAGCAGCTTAGGTCCCCGGGGGTATAATTCACCCCTCCACTTT; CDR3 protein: CASSLGPRGYNSPLHF
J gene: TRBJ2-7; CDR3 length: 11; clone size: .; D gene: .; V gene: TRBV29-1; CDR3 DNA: TGCAGTCTACGGGACGGCTACGAGCAGTACTTC; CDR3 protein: CSLRDGYEQYF
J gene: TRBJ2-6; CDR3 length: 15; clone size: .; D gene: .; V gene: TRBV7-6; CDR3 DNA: TGTGCCAGCAGCTTACAGGGTACTGGGGCCAACGTCCTGACTTTC; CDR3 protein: CASSLQGTGANVLTF
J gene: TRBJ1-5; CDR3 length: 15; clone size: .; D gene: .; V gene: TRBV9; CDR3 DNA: TGTGCCAGCAGCCCAACGGACGCCAAGTATCAGCCCCAGCATTTT; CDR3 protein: CASSPTDAKYQPQHF
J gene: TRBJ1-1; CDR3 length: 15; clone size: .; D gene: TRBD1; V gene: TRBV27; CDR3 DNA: TGTGCCAGCAGTTTAGCCCCACAGGGGGACACTGAAGCTTTCTTT; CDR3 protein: CASSLAPQGDTEAFF
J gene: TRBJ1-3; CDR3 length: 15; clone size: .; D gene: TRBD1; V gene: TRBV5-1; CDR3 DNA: TGCGCCAGCAGCTGGGACAGCCGCTCTGGAAACACCATATATTTT; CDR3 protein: CASSWDSRSGNTIYF
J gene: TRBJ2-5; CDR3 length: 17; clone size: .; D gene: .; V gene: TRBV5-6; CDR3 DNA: TGTGCCAGCAGCCCCAACCCAGGGACCTCTTTCCGAGAGACCCAGTACTTC; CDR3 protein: CASSPNPGTSFRETQYF
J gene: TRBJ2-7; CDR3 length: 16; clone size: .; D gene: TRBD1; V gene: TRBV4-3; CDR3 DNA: TGCGCCAGCAGCCAAGTAATGGTGGGACAGGCCTACGAGCAGTACTTC; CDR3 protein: CASSQVMVGQAYEQYF
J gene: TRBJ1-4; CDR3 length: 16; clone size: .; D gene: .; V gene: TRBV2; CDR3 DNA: TGTGCCAGCAGTTCCCTGACCGCGACAACTAATGAAAAACTGTTTTTT; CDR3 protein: CASSSLTATTNEKLFF
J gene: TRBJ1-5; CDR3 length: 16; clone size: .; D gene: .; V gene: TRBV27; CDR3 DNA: TGTGCCAGTAGTGAGGTTAGGGTTGATGGGATTCAGCCCCAGCATTTT; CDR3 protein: CASSEVRVDGIQPQHF
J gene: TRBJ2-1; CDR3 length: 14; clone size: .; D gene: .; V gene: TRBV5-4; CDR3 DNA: TGTGCCAGCAGCTTGGCTACACAGTTCAATGAGCAGTTCTTC; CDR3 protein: CASSLATQFNEQFF
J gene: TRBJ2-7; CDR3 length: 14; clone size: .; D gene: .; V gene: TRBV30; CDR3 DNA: TGTGCCTGGAGGATCTACGGGGAATCCTACGAGCAGTACTTC; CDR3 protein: CAWRIYGESYEQYF
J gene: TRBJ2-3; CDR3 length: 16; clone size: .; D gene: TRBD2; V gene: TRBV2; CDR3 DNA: TGTGCCAGCAGAGCTAGGGAGGGCGCAGACGCAGATACGCAGTATTTT; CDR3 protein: CASRAREGADADTQYF
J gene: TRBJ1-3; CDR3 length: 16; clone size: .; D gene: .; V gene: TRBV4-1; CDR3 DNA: TGCGCCAGCAGCCAAGACCCCGGGTACGGGGGAAACACCATATATTTT; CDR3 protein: CASSQDPGYGGNTIYF
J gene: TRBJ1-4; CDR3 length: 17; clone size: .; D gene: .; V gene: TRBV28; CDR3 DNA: TGTGCCAGCAGTTTATATGGGGCCCGGGGGACTAATGAAAAACTGTTTTTT; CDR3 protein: CASSLYGARGTNEKLFF
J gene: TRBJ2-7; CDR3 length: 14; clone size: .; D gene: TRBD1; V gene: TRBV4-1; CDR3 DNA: TGCGCCAGCAGCCAAGGAGCAGGGGGAAACGAGCAGTACTTC; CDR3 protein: CASSQGAGGNEQYF
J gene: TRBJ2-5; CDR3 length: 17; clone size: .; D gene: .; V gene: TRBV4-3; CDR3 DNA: TGCGCCAGCAGCCAAGATGGGCGCGGGACGGACCAAGAGACCCAGTACTTC; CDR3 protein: CASSQDGRGTDQETQYF
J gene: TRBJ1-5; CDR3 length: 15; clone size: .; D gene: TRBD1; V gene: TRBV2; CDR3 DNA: TGTGCCAGCAGTGGGGGGCAGGGGGCAGGTCAGCCCCAGCATTTT; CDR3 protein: CASSGGQGAGQPQHF
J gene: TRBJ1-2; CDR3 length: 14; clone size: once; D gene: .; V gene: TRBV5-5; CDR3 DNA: TGTGCCAGCAGCTTGGGAGGGACCAACTATGGCTACACCTTC; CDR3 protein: CASSLGGTNYGYTF
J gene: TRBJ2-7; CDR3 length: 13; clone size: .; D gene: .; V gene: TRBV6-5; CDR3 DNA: TGTGCCAGCAGTTACGCCCGACTGGGCGAGCAGTACTTC; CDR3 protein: CASSYARLGEQYF
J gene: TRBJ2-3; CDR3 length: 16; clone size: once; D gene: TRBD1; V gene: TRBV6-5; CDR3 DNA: TGTGCCAGCAGTTACGGGGAACAGGGGGCCGGAGATACGCAGTATTTT; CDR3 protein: CASSYGEQGAGDTQYF
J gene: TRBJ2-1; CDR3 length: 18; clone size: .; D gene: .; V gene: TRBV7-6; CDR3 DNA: TGTGCCAGCAGCCTCCAAGTGGGGGAGGCCATTTCCTACAATGAGCAGTTCTTC; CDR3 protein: CASSLQVGEAISYNEQFF
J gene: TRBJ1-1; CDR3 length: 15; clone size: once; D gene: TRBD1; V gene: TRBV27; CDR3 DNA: TGTGCCAGCAGCCCTGGTGGAGGGACAGACACTGAAGCTTTCTTT; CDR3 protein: CASSPGGGTDTEAFF
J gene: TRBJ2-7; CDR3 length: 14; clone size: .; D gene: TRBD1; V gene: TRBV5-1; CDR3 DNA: TGCGCCAGCAGCTTGTCCGCAGGGGGCTACGAGCAGTACTTC; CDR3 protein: CASSLSAGGYEQYF
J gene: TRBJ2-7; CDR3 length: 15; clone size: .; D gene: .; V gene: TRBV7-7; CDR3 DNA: TGTGCTAGCAGCTTAGAAGTCGGGGCTTCGGGGGAGCAGTACTTC; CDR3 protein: CASSLEVGASGEQYF
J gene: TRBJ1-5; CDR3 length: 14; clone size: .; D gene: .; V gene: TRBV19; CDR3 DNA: TGTGCCAGTACCCCTTCCACCAGCAATCAGCCCCAGCATTTT; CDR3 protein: CASTPSTSNQPQHF
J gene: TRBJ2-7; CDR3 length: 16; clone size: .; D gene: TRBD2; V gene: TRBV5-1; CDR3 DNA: TGCGCCAGCAGAACTGCAGCGGGAGGGTACTCCCCCGAGCAGTACTTC; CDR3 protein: CASRTAAGGYSPEQYF
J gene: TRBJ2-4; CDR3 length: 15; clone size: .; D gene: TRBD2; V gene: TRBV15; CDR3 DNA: TGTGCCACCAGCCCTAGCGGACTAGCCAAAAACATTCAGTACTTC; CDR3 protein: CATSPSGLAKNIQYF
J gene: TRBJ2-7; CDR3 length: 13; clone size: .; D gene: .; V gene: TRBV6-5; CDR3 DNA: TGTGCCAGCAGTACGGACAGTTCCTACGAGCAGTACTTC; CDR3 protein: CASSTDSSYEQYF
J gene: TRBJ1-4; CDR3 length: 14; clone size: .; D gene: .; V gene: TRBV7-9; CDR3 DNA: TGTGCCAGCAGCTTAGTCGCGGGGTATGAAAAACTGTTTTTT; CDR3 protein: CASSLVAGYEKLFF
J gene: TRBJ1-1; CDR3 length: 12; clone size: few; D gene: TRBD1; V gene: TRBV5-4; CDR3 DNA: TGTGCCAGCAGCTCAGGGGGGACTGAAGCTTTCTTT; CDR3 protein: CASSSGGTEAFF
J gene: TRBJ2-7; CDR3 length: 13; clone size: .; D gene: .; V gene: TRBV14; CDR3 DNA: TGTGCCAGCAGCCACGGAGAATACTACGAGCAGTACTTC; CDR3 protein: CASSHGEYYEQYF
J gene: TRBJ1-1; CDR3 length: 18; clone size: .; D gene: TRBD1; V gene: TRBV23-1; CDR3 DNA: TGCGCCAGCAGTCAATGGGTTAAGTTAGGGCAGGGGGCGAGTGAAGCTTTCTTT; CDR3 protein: CASSQWVKLGQGASEAFF
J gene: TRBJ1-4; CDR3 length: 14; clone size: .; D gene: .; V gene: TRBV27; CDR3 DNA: TGTGCCAGCAGTTCTAGGGAGGCGAGCGAAAAACTGTTTTTT; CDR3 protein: CASSSREASEKLFF
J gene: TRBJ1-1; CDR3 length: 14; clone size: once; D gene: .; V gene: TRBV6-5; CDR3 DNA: TGTGCCAGCAGTTACACGCAGCGGGGTACTGAAGCTTTCTTT; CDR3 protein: CASSYTQRGTEAFF
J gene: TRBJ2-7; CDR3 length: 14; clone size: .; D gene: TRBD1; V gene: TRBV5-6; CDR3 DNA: TGTGCCAGCAGCTTGGGACAGGGGCCCTACGAGCAGTACTTC; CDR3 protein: CASSLGQGPYEQYF
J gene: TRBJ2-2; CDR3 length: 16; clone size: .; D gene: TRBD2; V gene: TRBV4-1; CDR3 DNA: TGCGCCAGCAGCCCTTTAGCGGGGGATAACACCGGGGAGCTGTTTTTT; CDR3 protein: CASSPLAGDNTGELFF
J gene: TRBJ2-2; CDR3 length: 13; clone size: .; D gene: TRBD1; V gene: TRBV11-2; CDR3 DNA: TGTGCCAGCAGCCCGACAGGGGACGGGGAGCTGTTTTTT; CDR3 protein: CASSPTGDGELFF